This T cell receptor (beta chain) came from a study of human T cells and chemical hapten exposure. Whole-study context: Subjects had 2% DPC placed on about 2 cm by about 2 cm of upper inner arm skin for sensitization. During the roughly 25-week study period, patients had diphenylcyclopropenone applied to the scalp every week.

Time point defined: patch test 1, 2 weeks after DPC sensitization. Treatment defined: therapeutic diphenylcyclopropenone sensitization with weekly scalp DPC. This CDR3 has 14 residues. The germline gives CDR1 LNHNV, CDR2 YYDKDF (reference sequence). Trimming removed 5 bases at V and 4 bases at J, with 14 bases between. TCRdb fed the RACE reads into MiXCR, producing one record per CDR3 protein. Of 370,000 or so distinct CDR3 sequences in the sample, roughly 5% are singletons; the top ten hold approximately 2.3%. This chain joins TRBV15 and TRBJ2-5, with D unclear. The input for sequencing was whole blood, taken in connection with sensitization to the hapten diphenylcyclopropenone (DPC). The TCR was taken from a woman in her fifties or sixties with alopecia areata. Some clones in this sample may be carry-over from other donors' samples. The CDR3: CATSRLKVAETQYF. In DNA form, the CDR3 reads TGTGCCACCAGCCGCCTTAAGGTCGCAGAGACCCAGTACTTC. Combining the CDR3 with reference TRBV15 and TRBJ2-5 gives the whole variable domain DAMVIQNPRYQVTQFGKPVTLSCSQTLNHNVMYWYQQKSSQAPKLLFHYYDKDFNNEADTPDNFQSRRPNTSFCFLDIRSPGLGDTAMYLCATSRLKVAETQYFGPGTRLLVL.